This T cell receptor (beta chain) was found in a study of blood T cells in healthy people across ages. Alongside a J-beta primer mix, a sample-barcoded 5' primer served in a second PCR lasting about 6 to 11 cycles. TCRdb recomputed calls from the 5' RACE reads with MiXCR, one row per CDR3 protein. This sample has almost 1 million distinct CDR3 sequences, with roughly half found just once. This CDR3 spans 18 amino acids. Looked up from germline, CDR1 is SGHRS and CDR2 is YFSETQ. V is TRBV5-1 and J is TRBJ2-4; D is perhaps TRBD2 (5 bases). The J call is uncertain, as TRBJ2-7 better fits the DNA end. This clonotype was obtained from a woman aged 55 to 70 in good health. The material sequenced was blood. CDR3 in DNA: TGCGCCAGCAGCTTGGGCAAAGCGGACGTCACCCTAGGGTACGAGCAGTACTTC. This translates into CASSLGKADVTLGYEQYF.